This T cell receptor beta chain was observed in a study of cytotoxic CD8 clonotypes in ibrutinib-treated CLL. The wider study: In all, roughly 11 patients were relapsed/refractory, around 15 were treatment-naive and 17 to 18 were IGHV unmutated.

Between the trimmed V and J ends, which lost 7 bases and 1 base, there was a span of 10 bases. This CDR3 is built from 14 residues. The V gene's germline CDR1 is MNHEY and CDR2 SVGAGI. The authors obtained roughly 2 micrograms of genomic DNA from cryopreserved PBMCs for TCR beta libraries. The protocol was immunoSEQ multiplex PCR, while the TCRdb copy is restricted to in-frame clones and leaves out a portion. Of under 300,000 clones in the sample, around three quarters were seen once. Study-level points and caveats: Clonality rose at ibrutinib response, held steady in sustained remission, and fell toward baseline at progression. Shared public clonotypes were rare, and on treatment they either got smaller or stayed the same.

The sample holds one count of this clone. Its antigen is not known. The source was PBMCs, collected after 24 months of ibrutinib treatment. The source of this sequence is a human donor with chronic lymphocytic leukemia. The chain couples TRBV6-5 to TRBJ2-2, with unresolved D. CDR3 sequence: CASTFDGNTGELFF. The CDR3 DNA reads TGTGCCAGCACCTTCGACGGGAACACCGGGGAGCTGTTTTTT.